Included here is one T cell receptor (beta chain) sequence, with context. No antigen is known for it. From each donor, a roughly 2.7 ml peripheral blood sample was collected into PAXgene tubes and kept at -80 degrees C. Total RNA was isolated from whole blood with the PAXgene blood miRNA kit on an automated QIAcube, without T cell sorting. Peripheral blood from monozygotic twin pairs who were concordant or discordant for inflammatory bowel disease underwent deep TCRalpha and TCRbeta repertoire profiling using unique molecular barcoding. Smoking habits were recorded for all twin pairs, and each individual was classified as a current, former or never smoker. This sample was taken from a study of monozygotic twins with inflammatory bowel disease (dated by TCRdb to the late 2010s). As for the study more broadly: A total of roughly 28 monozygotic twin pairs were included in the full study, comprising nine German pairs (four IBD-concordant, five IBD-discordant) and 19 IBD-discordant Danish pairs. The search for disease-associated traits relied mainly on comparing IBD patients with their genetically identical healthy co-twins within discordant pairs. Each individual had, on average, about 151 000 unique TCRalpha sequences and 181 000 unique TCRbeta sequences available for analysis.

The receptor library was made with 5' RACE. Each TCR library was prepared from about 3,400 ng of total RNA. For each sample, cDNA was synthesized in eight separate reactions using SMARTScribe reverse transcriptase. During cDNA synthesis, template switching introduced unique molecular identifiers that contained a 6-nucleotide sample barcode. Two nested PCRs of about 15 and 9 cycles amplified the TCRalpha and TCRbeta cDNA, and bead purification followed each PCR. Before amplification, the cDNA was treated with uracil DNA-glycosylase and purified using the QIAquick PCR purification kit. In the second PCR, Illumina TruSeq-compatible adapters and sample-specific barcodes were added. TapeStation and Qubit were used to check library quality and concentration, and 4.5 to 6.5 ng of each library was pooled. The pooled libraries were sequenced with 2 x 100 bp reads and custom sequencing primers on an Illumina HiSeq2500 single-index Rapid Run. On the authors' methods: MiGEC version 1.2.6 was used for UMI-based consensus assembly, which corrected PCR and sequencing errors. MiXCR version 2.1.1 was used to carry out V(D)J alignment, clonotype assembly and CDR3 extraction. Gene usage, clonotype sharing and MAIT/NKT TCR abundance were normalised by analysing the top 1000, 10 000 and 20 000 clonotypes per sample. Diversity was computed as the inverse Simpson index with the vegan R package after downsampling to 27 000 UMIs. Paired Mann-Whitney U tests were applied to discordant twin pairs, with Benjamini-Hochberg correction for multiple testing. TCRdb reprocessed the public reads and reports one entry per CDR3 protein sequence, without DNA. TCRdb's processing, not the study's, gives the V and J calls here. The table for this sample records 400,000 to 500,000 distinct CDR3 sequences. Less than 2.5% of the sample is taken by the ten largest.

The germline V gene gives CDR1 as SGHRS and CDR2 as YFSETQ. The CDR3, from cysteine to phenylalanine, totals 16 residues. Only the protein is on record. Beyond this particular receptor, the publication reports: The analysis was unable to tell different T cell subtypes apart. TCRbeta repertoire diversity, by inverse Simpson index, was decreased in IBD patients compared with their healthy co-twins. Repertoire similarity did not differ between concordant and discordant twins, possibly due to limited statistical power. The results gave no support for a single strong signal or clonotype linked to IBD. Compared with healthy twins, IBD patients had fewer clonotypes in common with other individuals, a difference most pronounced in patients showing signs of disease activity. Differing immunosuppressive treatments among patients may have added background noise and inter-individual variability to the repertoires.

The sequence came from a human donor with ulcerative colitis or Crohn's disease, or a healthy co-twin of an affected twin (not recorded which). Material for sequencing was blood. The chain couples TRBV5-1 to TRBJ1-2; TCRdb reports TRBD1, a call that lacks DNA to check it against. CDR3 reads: CASSLGLLDREAVYTF.